The following is a T cell receptor beta chain sequence with its context. Its antigen is as yet unknown. With V trimmed by 5 bases and J by 5 bases, 7 bases remained unmatched. The CDR3 extends over 15 amino acids. Germline V gene sequence: CDR1 MDHEN, CDR2 SYDVKM. The sample is drawn from a study of OX40 agonist ivuxolimab in advanced cancers. Patients with autoimmune history or systemic immunosuppression were excluded. The assay was immunoSEQ multiplex PCR, and TCRdb's table has in-frame clones only and misses some. This sample has 35,000 or so clones; 60% to 85% occur once, and the top ten carry roughly a quarter. General observations from the study: The work left the antigen specificity of expanded peripheral T cells undetermined.

Here the sequenced sample was CD4+ or CD8+ T cells sorted from blood, taken in a trial of the OX40 agonist ivuxolimab. This sequence was found in an adult with an advanced solid tumor such as melanoma, head and neck, liver or kidney cancer. V is TRBV28 and J is TRBJ2-5, with 11 bases that match TRBD2. The DNA of the CDR3 is TGTGCCAGCAGTACTAGCGGGGGAGTTCGGGAGACCCAGTACTTC. It yields the protein CASSTSGGVRETQYF.